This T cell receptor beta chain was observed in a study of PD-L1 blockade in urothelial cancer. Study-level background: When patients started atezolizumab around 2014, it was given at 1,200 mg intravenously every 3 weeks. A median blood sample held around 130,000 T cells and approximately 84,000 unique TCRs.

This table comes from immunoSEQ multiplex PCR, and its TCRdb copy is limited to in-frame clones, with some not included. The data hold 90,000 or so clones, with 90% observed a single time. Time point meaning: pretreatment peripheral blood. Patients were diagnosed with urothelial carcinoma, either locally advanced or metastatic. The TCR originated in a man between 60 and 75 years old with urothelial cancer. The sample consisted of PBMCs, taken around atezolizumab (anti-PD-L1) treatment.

The CDR3 spells CASSMILRDRGDYGYTF. The CDR3 nucleotides are TGTGCCAGTAGTATGATCCTCCGGGACAGGGGGGACTATGGCTACACCTTC. The chain couples TRBV19 to TRBJ1-2, with 11 bases aligning to TRBD1. The ends lost 3 bases at V and 3 bases at J; junction bases unmatched: 9. The CDR3 runs to 17 residues. The V gene's germline CDR1 is LNHDA and CDR2 SQIVND (reference sequence).